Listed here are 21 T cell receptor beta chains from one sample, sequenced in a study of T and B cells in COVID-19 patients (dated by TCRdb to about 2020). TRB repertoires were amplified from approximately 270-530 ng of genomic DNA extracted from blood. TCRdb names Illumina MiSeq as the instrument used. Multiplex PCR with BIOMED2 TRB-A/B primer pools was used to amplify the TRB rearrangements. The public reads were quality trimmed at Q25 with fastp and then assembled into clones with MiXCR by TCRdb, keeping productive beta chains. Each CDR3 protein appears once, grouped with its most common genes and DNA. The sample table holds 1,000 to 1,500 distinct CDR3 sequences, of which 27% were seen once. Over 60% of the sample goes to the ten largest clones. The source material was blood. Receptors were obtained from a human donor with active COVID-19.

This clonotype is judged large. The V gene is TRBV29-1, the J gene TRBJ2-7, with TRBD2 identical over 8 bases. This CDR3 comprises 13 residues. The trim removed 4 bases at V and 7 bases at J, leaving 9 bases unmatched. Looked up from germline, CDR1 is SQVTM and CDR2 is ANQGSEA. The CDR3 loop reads CSVGSGRMGEQYF. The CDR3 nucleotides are TGCAGCGTTGGGAGCGGGAGAATGGGGGAGCAGTACTTC.

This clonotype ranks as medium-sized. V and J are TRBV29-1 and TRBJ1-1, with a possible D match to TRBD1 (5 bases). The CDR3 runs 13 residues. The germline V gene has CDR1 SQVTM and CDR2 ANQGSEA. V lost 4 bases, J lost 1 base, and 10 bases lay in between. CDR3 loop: CSVVRDRNTEAFF. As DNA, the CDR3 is TGCAGCGTTGTTAGGGACCGGAACACTGAAGCTTTCTTT.

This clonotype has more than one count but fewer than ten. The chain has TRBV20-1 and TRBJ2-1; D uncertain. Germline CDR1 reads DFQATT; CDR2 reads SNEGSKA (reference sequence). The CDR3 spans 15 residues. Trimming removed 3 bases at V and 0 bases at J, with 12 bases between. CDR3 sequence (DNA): TGCAGTGCTAGTCCGGCTACGACCTCCTACAATGAGCAGTTCTTC. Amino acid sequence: CSASPATTSYNEQFF.

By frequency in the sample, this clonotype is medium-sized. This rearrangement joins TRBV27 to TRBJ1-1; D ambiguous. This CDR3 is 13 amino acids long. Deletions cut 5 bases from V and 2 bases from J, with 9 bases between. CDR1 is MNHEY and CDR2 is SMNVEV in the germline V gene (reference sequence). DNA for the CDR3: TGTGCCAGCAGTCCAATTGAAAACACTGAAGCTTTCTTT. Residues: CASSPIENTEAFF.

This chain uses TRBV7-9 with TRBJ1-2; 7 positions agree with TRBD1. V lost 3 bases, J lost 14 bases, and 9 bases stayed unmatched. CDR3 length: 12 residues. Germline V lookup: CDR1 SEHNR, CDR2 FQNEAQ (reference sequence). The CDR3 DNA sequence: TGTGCCAGCAGCTTGGGAACGGGGACAGAAACCTTC. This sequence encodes CASSLGTGTETF.

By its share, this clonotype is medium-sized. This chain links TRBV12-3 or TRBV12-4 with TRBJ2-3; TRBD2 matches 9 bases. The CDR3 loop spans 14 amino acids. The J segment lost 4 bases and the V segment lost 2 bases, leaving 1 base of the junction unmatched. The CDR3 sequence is CASSLRLAADTQYF. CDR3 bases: TGTGCCAGCAGTTTAAGACTAGCGGCAGATACGCAGTATTTT.

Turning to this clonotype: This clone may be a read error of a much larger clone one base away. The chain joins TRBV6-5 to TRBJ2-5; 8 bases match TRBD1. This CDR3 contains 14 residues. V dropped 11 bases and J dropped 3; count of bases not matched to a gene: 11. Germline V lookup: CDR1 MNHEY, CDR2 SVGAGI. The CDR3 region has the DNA TGTGCCGGCCATAACAGGGGGTTTGAAGAGACCCAGTACTTC. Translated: CAGHNRGFEETQYF.

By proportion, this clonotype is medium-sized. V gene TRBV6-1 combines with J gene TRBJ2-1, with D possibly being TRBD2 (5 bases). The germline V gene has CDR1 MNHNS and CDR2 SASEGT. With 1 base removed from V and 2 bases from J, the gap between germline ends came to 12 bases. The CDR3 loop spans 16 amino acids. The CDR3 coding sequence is TGTGCCAGCAGTGAAGACGGGCGAGGGACCTACAATGAGCAGTTCTTC. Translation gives CASSEDGRGTYNEQFF.

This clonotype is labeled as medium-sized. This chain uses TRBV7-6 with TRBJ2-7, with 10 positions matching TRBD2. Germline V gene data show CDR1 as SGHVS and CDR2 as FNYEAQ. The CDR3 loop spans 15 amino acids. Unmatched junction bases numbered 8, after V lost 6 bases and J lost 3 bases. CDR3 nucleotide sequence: TGTGCCAGCAGGAGAGTCGCTAGCGGGAGCTACGAGCAGTACTTC. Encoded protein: CASRRVASGSYEQYF. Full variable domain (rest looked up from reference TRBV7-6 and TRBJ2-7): GAGVSQSPRYKVTKRGQDVALRCDPISGHVSLYWYRQALGQGPEFLTYFNYEAQQDKSGLPNDRFSAERPEGSISTLTIQRTEQRDSAMYRCASRRVASGSYEQYFGPGTRLTVT.

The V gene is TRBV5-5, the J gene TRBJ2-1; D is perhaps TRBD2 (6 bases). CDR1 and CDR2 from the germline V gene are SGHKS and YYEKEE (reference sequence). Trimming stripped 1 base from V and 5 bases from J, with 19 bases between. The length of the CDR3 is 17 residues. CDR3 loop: CASSLRLAITGNNEQFF. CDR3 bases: TGTGCCAGCAGCTTGAGGCTAGCGATCACTGGGAACAATGAGCAGTTCTTC. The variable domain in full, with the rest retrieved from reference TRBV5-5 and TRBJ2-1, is DAGVTQSPTHLIKTRGQQVTLRCSPISGHKSVSWYQQVLGQGPQFIFQYYEKEERGRGNFPDRFSARQFPNYSSELNVNALLLGDSALYLCASSLRLAITGNNEQFFGPGTRLTVL.

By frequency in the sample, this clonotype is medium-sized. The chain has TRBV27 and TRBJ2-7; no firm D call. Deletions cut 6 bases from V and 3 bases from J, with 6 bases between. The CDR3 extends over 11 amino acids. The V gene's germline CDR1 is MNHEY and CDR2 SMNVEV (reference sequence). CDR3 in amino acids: CASRGNYEQYF. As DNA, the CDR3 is TGTGCCAGCAGGGGGAACTACGAGCAGTACTTC.

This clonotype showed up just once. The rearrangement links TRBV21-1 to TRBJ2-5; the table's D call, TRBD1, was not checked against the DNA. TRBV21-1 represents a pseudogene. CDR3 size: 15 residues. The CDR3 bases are TGTGCCAGCAGCGGCCGGGATCCCAGGGAAGAGACCCAGTACTTC. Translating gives CASSGRDPREETQYF.

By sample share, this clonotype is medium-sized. CDR3 sequence (DNA): TGTGCCAGCAGTGAAAGGAAGAGACTAGCGGGAACGAATGAGCAGTTCTTC. Encoded protein: CASSERKRLAGTNEQFF. This chain connects TRBV6-1 to TRBJ2-1, with 11 nucleotides matching TRBD2. The CDR3 sequence is 17 residues long. Germline CDR1 and CDR2: MNHNS and SASEGT. Trimming at V came to 2 bases and at J to 7 bases, leaving 10 bases not matched to a gene.

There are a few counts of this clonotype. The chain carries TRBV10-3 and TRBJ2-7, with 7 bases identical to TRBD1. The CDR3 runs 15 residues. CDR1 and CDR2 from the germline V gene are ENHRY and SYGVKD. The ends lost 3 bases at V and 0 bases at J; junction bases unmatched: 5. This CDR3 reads CAISDLQGSSYEQYF. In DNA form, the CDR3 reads TGTGCCATCAGTGATCTACAGGGGAGCTCCTACGAGCAGTACTTC.

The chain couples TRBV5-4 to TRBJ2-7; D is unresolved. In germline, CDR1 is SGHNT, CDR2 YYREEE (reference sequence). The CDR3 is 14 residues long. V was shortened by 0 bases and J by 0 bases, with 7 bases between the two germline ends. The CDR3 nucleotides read TGTGCCAGCAGCTTGGATCCAGCCTCCTACGAGCAGTACTTC. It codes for CASSLDPASYEQYF.

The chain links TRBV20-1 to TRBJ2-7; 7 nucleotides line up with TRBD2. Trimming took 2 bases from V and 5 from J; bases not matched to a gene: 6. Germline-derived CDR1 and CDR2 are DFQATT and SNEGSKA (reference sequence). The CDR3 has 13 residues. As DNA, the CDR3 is TGCAGTGCTAGATACGGGAGGCCCCACGAGCAGTACTTC. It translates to CSARYGRPHEQYF.

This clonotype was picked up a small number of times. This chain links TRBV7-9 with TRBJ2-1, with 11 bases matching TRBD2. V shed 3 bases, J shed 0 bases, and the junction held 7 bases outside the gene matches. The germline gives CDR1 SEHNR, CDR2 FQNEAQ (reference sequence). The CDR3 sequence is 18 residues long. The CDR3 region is CASSFLTSGKSSYNEQFF. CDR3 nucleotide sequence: TGTGCCAGCAGCTTCCTGACTAGCGGGAAAAGCTCCTACAATGAGCAGTTCTTC.

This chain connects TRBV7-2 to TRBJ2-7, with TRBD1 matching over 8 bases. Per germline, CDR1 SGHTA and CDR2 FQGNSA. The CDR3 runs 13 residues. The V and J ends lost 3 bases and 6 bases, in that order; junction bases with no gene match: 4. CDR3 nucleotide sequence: TGTGCCAGCAGCTTGATGACAGGGGTCGAGCAGTACTTC. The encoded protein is CASSLMTGVEQYF.

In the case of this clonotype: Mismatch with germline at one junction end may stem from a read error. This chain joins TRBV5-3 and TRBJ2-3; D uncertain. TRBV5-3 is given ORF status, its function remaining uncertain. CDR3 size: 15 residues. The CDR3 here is CASSLAVGSTDTQYF. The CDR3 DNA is TGCGCCAGCAGCTTGGCTGTAGGGTCCACAGATACGCAGTATTTT.

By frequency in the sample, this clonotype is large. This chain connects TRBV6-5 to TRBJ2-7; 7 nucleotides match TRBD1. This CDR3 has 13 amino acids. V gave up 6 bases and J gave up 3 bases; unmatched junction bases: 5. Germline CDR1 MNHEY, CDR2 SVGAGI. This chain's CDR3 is CASRHRDSYEQYF. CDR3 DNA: TGTGCCAGCAGACACCGGGACAGCTACGAGCAGTACTTC.

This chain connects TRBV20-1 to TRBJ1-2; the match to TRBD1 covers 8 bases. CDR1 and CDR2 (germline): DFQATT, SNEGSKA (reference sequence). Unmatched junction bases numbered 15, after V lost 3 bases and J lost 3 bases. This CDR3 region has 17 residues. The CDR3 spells CSARLYSTGQGDYGYTF. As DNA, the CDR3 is TGCAGTGCTAGGTTATACTCGACCGGACAGGGCGACTATGGCTACACCTTC.